One and the same sample provided the 25 T cell receptor beta chains below, sequenced in a study of blood T cell repertoires in COVID-19. Assay used: immunoSEQ multiplex PCR; TCRdb lists only in-frame clones, some missing. The sample comprises 200,000 to 250,000 clones, about 81% of which are singletons, and roughly 8.2% rests with the top ten. Sequences were obtained from peripheral blood. The receptors originated from a woman older than 75 with COVID-19, enrolled during active disease.

This clone has only one observation. The rearrangement links TRBV28 to TRBJ2-1; no clear D. Germline V gene lookup returns CDR1 MDHEN and CDR2 SYDVKM. V was pared by 6 bases and J by 3 bases, with 21 bases between. The length of the CDR3 is 17 residues. The CDR3 loop reads CASSLPVLPPFYNEQFF. In nucleotides, the CDR3 is TGTGCCAGCAGCCTACCCGTCCTCCCTCCGTTCTACAATGAGCAGTTCTTC.

V usage is TRBV2 and J usage is TRBJ1-6; TRBD1 matches 10 bases. The germline V gene encodes CDR1 SNHLY and CDR2 FYNNEI. The CDR3 is made up of 14 amino acids. Losses at the gene ends were 4 bases for V and 14 bases for J; bases not matched to a gene: 8. For the CDR3, the DNA is TGTGCCAGCAGTGGCCGGACAGGGGGGGTTTCCCTCCACTTT. This gives the protein CASSGRTGGVSLHF. Supplemented by reference TRBV2 and TRBJ1-6, the full variable domain reads EPEVTQTPSHQVTQMGQEVILRCVPISNHLYFYWYRQILGQKVEFLVSFYNNEISEKSEIFDDQFSVERPDGSNFTLKIRSTKLEDSAMYFCASSGRTGGVSLHFGNGTRLTVT.

This clone was detected a few times. This chain joins TRBV7-9 and TRBJ2-7, with 8 nucleotides matching TRBD2. CDR3 length equals 14 residues. The V gene's germline CDR1 is SEHNR and CDR2 FQNEAQ (reference sequence). Germline trimming cut 6 bases from V and 2 bases from J; bases unmatched to any gene: 6. The CDR3 spells CASRPAGATYEQYF. The CDR3 DNA reads TGTGCCAGCAGGCCAGCGGGGGCGACCTACGAGCAGTACTTC. Filled out from reference TRBV7-9 and TRBJ2-7, the complete variable domain reads DTGVSQNPRHKITKRGQNVTFRCDPISEHNRLYWYRQTLGQGPEFLTYFQNEAQLEKSRLLSDRFSAERPKGSFSTLEIQRTEQGDSAMYLCASRPAGATYEQYFGPGTRLTVT.

The chain recombines TRBV19 with TRBJ2-1; D not certain. The CDR3 has 15 residues. The ends were cut back, 6 bases at V and 0 bases at J, with 12 bases in the middle. In germline, CDR1 is LNHDA, CDR2 SQIVND (reference sequence). CDR3 bases: TGTGCCAGTAGCCCCCGTCGCAGCTCCTACAATGAGCAGTTCTTC. Translation gives CASSPRRSSYNEQFF.

This clone was picked up a small number of times. The chain carries TRBV4-1 and TRBJ2-5; 7 bases agree with TRBD2. Germline CDR1 is MGHRA and CDR2 is YSYEKL. This CDR3 spans 15 amino acids. The trim removed 5 bases at V and 2 bases at J, leaving 8 bases unmatched. CDR3 residues: CASSASGARQETQYF. CDR3 coding DNA: TGCGCCAGCAGCGCCAGCGGGGCCAGGCAAGAGACCCAGTACTTC.

The rearrangement links TRBV18 to TRBJ2-1; D is possibly TRBD2 (5 bases). Germline V gene sequence: CDR1 KGHSH, CDR2 LQKENI. CDR3 length equals 13 residues. The germline V and J ends were trimmed by 2 bases and 7 bases, with 9 bases remaining between them. The CDR3 loop reads CASSPRGLNEQFF. CDR3 in DNA: TGTGCCAGCTCACCAAGAGGGCTAAATGAGCAGTTCTTC.

The gene calls are TRBV6-6 and TRBJ1-1; the D is unclear. The CDR3 length is 12 residues. Germline V gene sequence: CDR1 MNHNY, CDR2 SVGAGI (reference sequence). V was pared by 2 bases and J by 8 bases, with 9 bases between. CDR3: CASSYVTQEAFF. The DNA for the CDR3 is TGTGCCAGCAGTTACGTGACTCAAGAAGCTTTCTTT.

V and J are TRBV2 and TRBJ1-5; 9 nucleotides match TRBD1. The CDR3 loop spans 15 amino acids. CDR1 and CDR2 from the germline V gene are SNHLY and FYNNEI. Trimming at V came to 2 bases and at J to 7 bases, leaving 6 bases not matched to a gene. The CDR3 nucleotides read TGTGCCAGCAGTGAAAGGGGGACAGGGTACCAGCCCCAGCATTTT. It is translated as CASSERGTGYQPQHF. The whole variable domain, filled in from reference TRBV2 and TRBJ1-5, reads EPEVTQTPSHQVTQMGQEVILRCVPISNHLYFYWYRQILGQKVEFLVSFYNNEISEKSEIFDDQFSVERPDGSNFTLKIRSTKLEDSAMYFCASSERGTGYQPQHFGDGTRLSIL.

In its sample, this clone was seen a few times. The V and J genes are TRBV7-3 and TRBJ1-1, with TRBD1 matching over 8 bases. Germline CDR1 is SGHTA and CDR2 is FQGTGA. V gave up 2 bases and J gave up 7 bases; unmatched junction bases: 6. The CDR3 runs to 14 residues. CDR3: CASSLGTGLGEAFF. In DNA form, the CDR3 reads TGTGCCAGCAGCTTAGGGACAGGCCTCGGTGAAGCTTTCTTT.

This chain links TRBV9 with TRBJ1-6; D is perhaps TRBD1 (5 bases). Germline CDR1 is SGDLS and CDR2 is YYNGEE. The CDR3 length is 14 residues. V was shortened by 0 bases and J by 10 bases, with 11 bases between the two germline ends. The CDR3 nucleotides are TGTGCCAGCAGCGTAGGGGGGGTGGAGTCACCCCTCCACTTT. Translation gives CASSVGGVESPLHF.

The chain uses TRBV7-9 and TRBJ2-3; a weak D match, TRBD1 (5 bases). Germline lookup yields CDR1 SEHNR and CDR2 FQNEAQ (reference sequence). Trimming took off 3 bases at V and 1 base at J, with 11 bases between the two ends. The CDR3 sequence is 15 residues long. The CDR3 region has the DNA TGTGCCAGCAGCTTGACAGCCCCGCGCACAGATACGCAGTATTTT. The encoded protein is CASSLTAPRTDTQYF.

The V call is TRBV6-9, the J call TRBJ2-6; D remains ambiguous. Trimming cost V 5 bases and J 0 bases, with 11 bases left between them. Germline V gene lookup returns CDR1 MNHGY and CDR2 SVAAGI. CDR3 size: 16 residues. CDR3 sequence reads: CASSLPDISGANVLTF. The CDR3 coding sequence is TGTGCCAGCAGTCTCCCCGACATCTCTGGGGCCAACGTCCTGACTTTC.

The chain couples TRBV5-1 to TRBJ1-3; a possible D gene is TRBD1 (6 bases). Germline V gene lookup returns CDR1 SGHRS and CDR2 YFSETQ. The ends were cut back, 4 bases at V and 3 bases at J, with 20 bases in the middle. The CDR3 sequence is 17 residues long. CDR3 region: CASSRTGMETGGNTIYF. The CDR3 DNA reads as TGCGCCAGCAGCAGAACAGGGATGGAAACGGGTGGAAACACCATATATTTT.

The genes are TRBV6-5 and TRBJ1-4, with a possible D match to TRBD1 (6 bases). The germline V and J ends were trimmed by 9 bases and 4 bases, with 18 bases remaining between them. This CDR3 comprises 15 residues. Germline-derived CDR1 and CDR2 are MNHEY and SVGAGI. The CDR3 coding sequence is TGTGCCAGTCGTACAGGGAGGGCGCTTAATGAAAAACTGTTTTTT. This codes for CASRTGRALNEKLFF.

This clone came up a few times. The V call is TRBV2, the J call TRBJ1-2, with TRBD1 matching 8 bases. The CDR3 runs to 13 residues. The germline CDR1 and CDR2 sequences are SNHLY and FYNNEI. The trim removed 5 bases at V and 7 bases at J, leaving 6 bases unmatched. CDR3 nucleotide sequence: TGTGCCAGCAGTTCCGACAGGGGCGGTGGCTACACCTTC. As protein: CASSSDRGGGYTF.

The chain employs TRBV21-1 and TRBJ2-1; the table's D call, TRBD1, was not checked against the DNA. TRBV21-1 is a recognized pseudogene. The CDR3 sequence is 15 residues long. The CDR3 DNA follows: TGTGCCAGCAGCAAATATCCAGGGATTCCGAGGGAGCAGTTCTTC. Translation: CASSKYPGIPREQFF.

J is TRBJ2-2 and V is TRBV3-1 (or the pseudogene TRBV3-2); D remains ambiguous. From germline, CDR1 is LGHDT and CDR2 YNNKEL (reference sequence). Trimming shortened V by 0 bases and J by 0 bases, and 11 bases separated the two germline ends. The CDR3 runs 17 residues. CDR3 in DNA: TGTGCCAGCAGCCAAGATATTTATTCTTCGAACACCGGGGAGCTGTTTTTT. It yields the protein CASSQDIYSSNTGELFF.

The V call is TRBV28, the J call TRBJ1-5, with 9 bases identical to TRBD1. The V segment lost 2 bases and the J segment 8 bases; nucleotides outside the gene matches: 10. The CDR3 runs to 16 residues. CDR1 and CDR2 from the germline V gene are MDHEN and SYDVKM. CDR3 coding DNA: TGTGCCAGCAGTTTAAACAGGGGGCTCCCCGGGGAGCCCCAGCATTTT. It yields the protein CASSLNRGLPGEPQHF.

This clone was seen a handful of times. CDR3 DNA sequence: TGTGCCAGCTCACAGACAGGGGGCTACGCCGGGGAGCTGTTTTTT. Translated: CASSQTGGYAGELFF. The chain is built from TRBV18 and TRBJ2-2; 10 bases map to TRBD1. The V gene's germline CDR1 is KGHSH and CDR2 LQKENI. This CDR3 contains 15 residues. J gave up 6 bases and V 4 bases, and 5 bases lay outside the gene matches.

V and J are TRBV28 and TRBJ1-2; D may be TRBD1 (6 bases). In germline, CDR1 is MDHEN, CDR2 SYDVKM. The V end was cut by 7 bases, the J end by 0 bases, with 21 bases between. The CDR3 sequence is 17 residues long. CDR3 loop: CASTRLGAGEANYGYTF. In DNA, the CDR3 is TGTGCCAGCACCCGCCTCGGGGCAGGGGAAGCTAACTATGGCTACACCTTC.

V usage is TRBV9 and J usage is TRBJ2-3, with TRBD2 identical over 8 bases. The germline V gene encodes CDR1 SGDLS and CDR2 YYNGEE. The length of the CDR3 is 16 residues. Losses at the gene ends were 0 bases for V and 5 bases for J; bases not matched to a gene: 8. CDR3 sequence reads: CASSVAVSGGQDTQYF. The CDR3 bases are TGTGCCAGCAGCGTAGCAGTTTCGGGGGGGCAAGATACGCAGTATTTT.

This rearrangement joins TRBV10-3 to TRBJ2-5, with a possible D match to TRBD2 (6 bases). Germline V gene sequence: CDR1 ENHRY, CDR2 SYGVKD. V lost 0 bases and J lost 5, with 10 bases in between. The CDR3 sequence is 14 residues long. The CDR3 loop is CAISESGGRETQYF. CDR3 DNA: TGTGCCATCAGTGAGTCGGGGGGTAGGGAGACCCAGTACTTC.

The chain joins TRBV5-1 to TRBJ2-1, with 13 bases identical to TRBD2. The CDR3 has 15 amino acids. The V and J ends lost 4 bases and 7 bases, in that order; junction bases with no gene match: 5. From germline, CDR1 is SGHRS and CDR2 YFSETQ. CDR3 protein: CASSRGLAGENEQFF. For the CDR3, the DNA is TGCGCCAGCAGCCGTGGACTAGCGGGGGAGAATGAGCAGTTCTTC.

The gene calls are TRBV19 and TRBJ2-5; D is perhaps TRBD2 (5 bases). V was shortened by 3 bases and J by 1 base, with 15 bases between the two germline ends. Per the germline V gene, CDR1 is LNHDA and CDR2 is SQIVND (reference sequence). This CDR3 spans 16 amino acids. The CDR3 is CASSIWAGNGQETQYF. As DNA, the CDR3 is TGTGCCAGTAGTATCTGGGCCGGGAATGGCCAAGAGACCCAGTACTTC.

J is TRBJ2-6 and V is TRBV7-2, with 7 bases matching TRBD1. Germline values: CDR1 SGHTA, CDR2 FQGNSA. The V segment lost 5 bases and the J segment 1 base; nucleotides outside the gene matches: 2. The CDR3 consists of 15 residues. CDR3 bases: TGTGCCAGCAGCCAGACAGGGTCTGGGGCCAACGTCCTGACTTTC. Amino acid sequence: CASSQTGSGANVLTF.